These 13 T cell receptor beta chains were all obtained from the same sample, sequenced in a study of blood T cells in healthy people across ages. The second PCR ran about 6 to 11 cycles with a sample-barcoded 5' primer and J-beta primers. A single record per CDR3 protein comes from TCRdb applying MiXCR to the 5' RACE reads. The sample shows more than 1.4 million distinct CDR3 sequences, roughly 40% of them seen only once. Sequenced material: blood. These receptors came from a woman aged 18-29 years in good health.

The J gene is TRBJ2-5, the V gene TRBV4-1, with TRBD1 matching over 11 bases. Gene TRBJ2-7 matches the end of the DNA better, so the J call may be wrong. The CDR3 is made up of 15 amino acids. The germline gives CDR1 MGHRA, CDR2 YSYEKL. The CDR3 protein is CASSQVGQGASEQYF. The CDR3 DNA is TGCGCCAGCAGCCAAGTCGGACAGGGGGCGAGCGAGCAGTACTTC.

This clonotype has just a few counts. This chain links TRBV20-1 with TRBJ2-7; possibly TRBD1 for D (5 bases). Trimming left V 4 bases short and J 3 bases short, with 10 bases between. Germline V CDR1 and CDR2: DFQATT, SNEGSKA (reference sequence). The CDR3 consists of 12 residues. CDR3 amino acids: CSATPGIYEQYF. The CDR3 DNA is TGCAGTGCTACCCCAGGGATCTACGAGCAGTACTTC.

For the CDR3, the DNA is TGTGCCAGCAGCAAAAAAAGGGCAGGGGATGGTCTAGGAGATACGCAGTATTTT. Its protein product is CASSKKRAGDGLGDTQYF. The chain uses TRBV21-1 and TRBJ2-3; TRBD1 is taken as the D call from the table, unchecked against the DNA. TRBV21-1 is a listed pseudogene. The CDR3 runs 18 residues.

The genes are TRBV5-1 and TRBJ2-1; 7 bases are a match to TRBD2. V was clipped by 2 bases and J by 0 bases; unmatched bases: 5. CDR1 and CDR2 from the germline V gene are SGHRS and YFSETQ. CDR3 length: 16 amino acids. The chain's CDR3 is CASSLNGGGSYNEQFF. The CDR3, as DNA: TGCGCCAGCAGCTTAAATGGCGGGGGCTCCTACAATGAGCAGTTCTTC.

The chain's CDR3 is CASSLRPAGQETQYF. The CDR3, as DNA: TGTGCCAGCAGCTTAAGGCCCGCGGGGCAAGAGACCCAGTACTTC. The V gene is TRBV7-3, the J gene TRBJ2-5; perhaps TRBD2 as D (6 bases). Germline lookup yields CDR1 SGHTA and CDR2 FQGTGA. Between the trimmed V and J ends, which lost 1 base and 2 bases, there was a span of 11 bases. This CDR3 is 15 amino acids long.

In DNA form, the CDR3 reads TGTGCCGGAGAAAGCGGGGGGGCTGGCACAGATACGCAGTATTTT. It codes for CAGESGGAGTDTQYF. This chain joins TRBV6-1 and TRBJ2-3; 10 positions agree with TRBD2. This CDR3 spans 15 amino acids. The junction had 9 bases not matched to a gene; V was cut back by 11 bases and J by 1 base. Germline V gene lookup returns CDR1 MNHNS and CDR2 SASEGT.

The chain couples TRBV6-6 to TRBJ1-5; D not resolved. Germline loops: CDR1 MNHNY, CDR2 SVGAGI (reference sequence). Trimming shortened V by 7 bases and J by 1 base, and 14 bases separated the two germline ends. The length of the CDR3 is 15 residues. CDR3 nucleotides: TGTGCCAGCAACCCCCCGGGGTCAAGCAATCAGCCCCAGCATTTT. Translation gives CASNPPGSSNQPQHF.

In this sample, this clonotype turned up many times. This chain links TRBV10-3 with TRBJ1-2, with D possibly matching TRBD1 (6 bases). CDR3 length equals 15 residues. Germline V gene data show CDR1 as ENHRY and CDR2 as SYGVKD. V gave up 4 bases and J gave up 4 bases, with 16 bases separating them. The CDR3 sequence is CAISAGGAKSYGYTF. CDR3 DNA sequence: TGTGCCATCAGTGCTGGGGGCGCTAAGTCCTATGGCTACACCTTC.

This chain links TRBV9 with TRBJ2-1; D ambiguous. Trimming shortened V by 0 bases and J by 4 bases, and 11 bases separated the two germline ends. Germline CDR1 SGDLS, CDR2 YYNGEE. This CDR3 is built from 15 residues. The CDR3 reads CASSVGGYGYNEQFF. As DNA, the CDR3 is TGTGCCAGCAGCGTAGGGGGATATGGGTACAATGAGCAGTTCTTC.

This clonotype was seen a single time. This chain uses TRBV2 with TRBJ2-4; tentative D call: TRBD2 (6 bases). The CDR3 has 11 residues. With 11 bases removed from V and 12 bases from J, the gap between germline ends came to 17 bases. CDR1 and CDR2 from the germline V gene are SNHLY and FYNNEI. The CDR3 reads CAGGERTNQYF. The DNA of the CDR3 is TGTGCCGGAGGGGAAAGAACAAATCAGTACTTC.

The CDR3: CASSQAGTTQETQYF. CDR3 coding DNA: TGCGCCAGCAGCCAAGCCGGGACTACCCAAGAGACCCAGTACTTC. The chain employs TRBV4-1 and TRBJ2-5; TRBD2 aligns across 7 bases. The junction had 3 bases not matched to a gene; V was cut back by 1 base and J by 1 base. The CDR3 has 15 amino acids. Germline CDR1 reads MGHRA; CDR2 reads YSYEKL.

This sequence joins TRBV5-1 and TRBJ1-2, with TRBD1 matching over 12 bases. CDR3 length equals 17 residues. Trimming removed 4 bases from V and 6 bases from J; junction bases left unmatched: 13. The germline V gene has CDR1 SGHRS and CDR2 YFSETQ. The CDR3 DNA reads TGCGCCAGCAGCCGTTGGTTCCGGGACAGGGGGCAGGATGGCTACACCTTC. Its protein product is CASSRWFRDRGQDGYTF.

This chain links TRBV7-2 with TRBJ2-7, with a possible D match to TRBD2 (6 bases). This CDR3 is 15 amino acids long. Germline V gene data show CDR1 as SGHTA and CDR2 as FQGNSA. The V and J ends lost 4 bases and 5 bases respectively, with 18 bases between them. DNA of the CDR3: TGTGCCAGCAGCTCGATAGAGGGGAGGTCCCACGAGCAGTACTTC. This encodes CASSSIEGRSHEQYF.